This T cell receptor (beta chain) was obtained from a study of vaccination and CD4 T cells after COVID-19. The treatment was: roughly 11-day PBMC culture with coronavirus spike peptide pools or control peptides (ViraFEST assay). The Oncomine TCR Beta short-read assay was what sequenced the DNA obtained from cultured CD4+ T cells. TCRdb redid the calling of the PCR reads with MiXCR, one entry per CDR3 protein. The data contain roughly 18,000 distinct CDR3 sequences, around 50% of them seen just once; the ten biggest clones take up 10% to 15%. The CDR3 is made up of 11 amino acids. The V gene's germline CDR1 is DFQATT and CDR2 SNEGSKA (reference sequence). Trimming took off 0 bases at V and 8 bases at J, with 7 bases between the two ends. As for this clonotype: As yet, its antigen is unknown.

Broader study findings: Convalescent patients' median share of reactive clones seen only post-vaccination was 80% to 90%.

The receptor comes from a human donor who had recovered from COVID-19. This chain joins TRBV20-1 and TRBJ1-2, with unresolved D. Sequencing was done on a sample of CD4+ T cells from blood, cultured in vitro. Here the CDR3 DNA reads TGCAGTGCTAGAGATGGAGAGGGCTACACCTTC. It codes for CSARDGEGYTF.